The following is a T cell receptor (beta chain) sequence with its context. Its specificity is unknown. The data originate from a study of cytomegalovirus exposure and HLA in healthy donors. 13 Jbeta primers and 60 Vbeta primers were used for the PCR. Sequencing used immunoSEQ multiplex PCR; TCRdb keeps in-frame clones, though not all of them. Altogether 110,000 to 150,000 clones are present, about 80% being singletons, with the ten largest covering approximately 9.7%. Findings of the study overall: Reportedly, fewer N-insertions than the roughly 700-donor mean appeared in an Asian-associated ancestry cluster in a later analysis.

CDR1 and CDR2 from the germline V gene are SGHTA and FQGNSA. The CDR3 runs 17 residues. Trimming removed 2 bases from V and 4 bases from J; junction bases left unmatched: 9. The sample comprised PBMCs. The clonotype was recovered from a woman aged 60-70 years in good health and CMV-seropositive. This chain links TRBV7-2 with TRBJ2-1; 9 bases align to TRBD2. The DNA for the CDR3 is TGTGCCAGCAGCTTATTCGCTAGCGGGACGTCGTACAATGAGCAGTTCTTC. Protein product: CASSLFASGTSYNEQFF. Based on the CDR3 plus reference TRBV7-2 and TRBJ2-1, the full variable domain is GAGVSQSPSNKVTEKGKDVELRCDPISGHTALYWYRQSLGQGLEFLIYFQGNSAPDKSGLPSDRFSAERTGGSVSTLTIQRTQQEDSAVYLCASSLFASGTSYNEQFFGPGTRLTVL.